This entry describes one T cell receptor beta chain. What it binds is not known. The data belong to a study of CD8 T cell repertoires and HIV-1 epitope variants. Overall study context: Controls were a CMV, EBV and flu pool, Ebola AY9, and no peptide. IL-2, IL-7 and IL-15 were added on days 3 and 7 of 10-day cultures.

Germline lookup yields CDR1 SEHNR and CDR2 FQNEAQ (reference sequence). This CDR3 is built from 12 residues. V lost 1 base and J 4 bases, leaving 2 bases between the germline ends. Points from the study as a whole: Most of the nine antigen-specific clonotypes appeared cross-reactive to autologous or escape variants.

Data came from immunoSEQ multiplex PCR; TCRdb stores just in-frame clones and leaves some out. The table has about 5,500 clones, roughly three fifths seen once. Sequenced input: cultured CD8+ T cells derived from PBMCs. J is TRBJ2-1 and V is TRBV7-9; D is unclear. The receptor was isolated from a male donor with HIV. DNA of the CDR3: TGTGCCAGCAGCTTAGGGTACAATGAGCAGTTCTTC. The encoded protein is CASSLGYNEQFF.